Shown below are 16 T cell receptor beta chains from a single sample sequenced in a study of T cell clonotyping in hematopoietic cell transplantation. Specified time point: recipient sample about 28 days before transplant, after cytoreduction. Produced via immunoSEQ multiplex PCR; TCRdb's table is partial and in-frame only. Of roughly 9,800 clones in the sample, roughly 84% were seen once. Sequenced here: peripheral blood mononuclear cells, sampled before stem cell transplant. The receptor set was obtained from a woman aged 45-59 years with chronic myeloid leukemia. Some clones in this sample may be carry-over from other donors' samples.

The rearrangement joins TRBV9 to TRBJ1-1; maybe TRBD1 (6 bases). There are 15 residues in the CDR3. Per the germline V gene, CDR1 is SGDLS and CDR2 is YYNGEE. V was shortened by 0 bases and J by 2 bases, with 11 bases between the two germline ends. CDR3: CASSVVRGHNTEAFF. The CDR3 DNA sequence: TGTGCCAGCAGCGTAGTTAGGGGACACAACACTGAAGCTTTCTTT.

V gene TRBV7-8 combines with J gene TRBJ1-5, with 7 nucleotides matching TRBD1. The germline CDR1 and CDR2 sequences are SGHVS and FQNEAQ. The CDR3 runs to 15 residues. V shed 0 bases and J 6 bases; nucleotides not matched to a gene: 5. This CDR3 reads CASSLARAGGQPQHF. The CDR3 nucleotides are TGTGCCAGCAGCTTAGCGAGGGCAGGGGGTCAGCCCCAGCATTTT.

The V and J genes are TRBV7-9 and TRBJ2-3; no definite D call. Per germline, CDR1 SEHNR and CDR2 FQNEAQ (reference sequence). The CDR3 is 15 amino acids. Trimming took off 2 bases at V and 0 bases at J, with 9 bases between the two ends. The CDR3: CASSLIGGSTDTQYF. CDR3 DNA sequence: TGTGCCAGCAGCTTAATTGGCGGAAGCACAGATACGCAGTATTTT.

This clone was recorded once. The genes are TRBV19 and TRBJ1-5; the D gene is possibly TRBD1 (5 bases). The CDR3 has 14 amino acids. V was trimmed by 3 bases and J by 7 bases, leaving 13 bases between them. The germline V gene has CDR1 LNHDA and CDR2 SQIVND (reference sequence). The CDR3 sequence is CASSISDSGQPQHF. The CDR3 DNA reads TGTGCCAGTAGTATCAGCGACAGTGGACAGCCCCAGCATTTT. Using reference TRBV19 and TRBJ1-5 for the parts outside the CDR3, the full variable domain is DGGITQSPKYLFRKEGQNVTLSCEQNLNHDAMYWYRQDPGQGLRLIYYSQIVNDFQKGDIAEGYSVSREKKESFPLTVTSAQKNPTAFYLCASSISDSGQPQHFGDGTRLSIL.

This sequence joins TRBV7-9 and TRBJ1-1, with 9 bases aligning to TRBD1. This CDR3 has 14 amino acids. V was clipped by 4 bases and J by 4 bases; unmatched bases: 4. Germline V gives CDR1 SEHNR, CDR2 FQNEAQ (reference sequence). The DNA of the CDR3 is TGTGCCAGCAGCTACGGACAGGGGATCACTGAAGCTTTCTTT. It specifies CASSYGQGITEAFF.

The rearrangement uses TRBV9 and TRBJ2-5, with 8 nucleotides matching TRBD2. The germline V gene encodes CDR1 SGDLS and CDR2 YYNGEE. After removal of 3 bases from V and 2 bases from J, the junction contained 6 bases not matched to a gene. CDR3 size: 15 residues. For the CDR3, the DNA is TGTGCCAGCAGCGAGGGACTAGAGGGACAAGAGACCCAGTACTTC. Its translation: CASSEGLEGQETQYF.

The gene calls are TRBV9 and TRBJ2-7; a weak D match, TRBD2 (6 bases). Germline V gene data show CDR1 as SGDLS and CDR2 as YYNGEE. The CDR3 is 15 amino acids. Trimming took 0 bases from V and 0 from J, leaving 10 bases between them. The CDR3 protein is CASSVAELASYEQYF. The CDR3 nucleotides read TGTGCCAGCAGCGTAGCTGAACTAGCCTCCTACGAGCAGTACTTC. The full variable domain, its missing parts supplied by reference TRBV9 and TRBJ2-7, is DSGVTQTPKHLITATGQRVTLRCSPRSGDLSVYWYQQSLDQGLQFLIQYYNGEERAKGNILERFSAQQFPDLHSELNLSSLELGDSALYFCASSVAELASYEQYFGPGTRLTVT.

V and J are TRBV7-2 and TRBJ1-1; 7 bases align to TRBD1. CDR1 is SGHTA, CDR2 FQGNSA, per germline. The CDR3 runs to 14 residues. V was clipped by 2 bases and J by 1 base; unmatched bases: 1. The CDR3 sequence: CASSLYRGNTEAFF. Here the CDR3 DNA reads TGTGCCAGCAGCTTATACAGGGGGAACACTGAAGCTTTCTTT.

The chain couples TRBV5-1 to TRBJ2-1; D is possibly TRBD2 (5 bases). CDR3 size: 12 residues. V was cut by 4 bases and J by 9 bases, with 11 bases left in between. Germline CDR1 SGHRS, CDR2 YFSETQ. CDR3 loop: CASSVSAAEQFF. In DNA form, the CDR3 reads TGCGCCAGCAGCGTGTCAGCGGCTGAGCAGTTCTTC.

The J gene is TRBJ1-1, the V gene TRBV5-1, with D possibly matching TRBD1 (5 bases). The CDR3 runs 13 residues. The germline V gene has CDR1 SGHRS and CDR2 YFSETQ. The ends were cut back, 3 bases at V and 2 bases at J, with 8 bases in the middle. The CDR3 sequence is CASSSRVNTEAFF. The CDR3 bases are TGCGCCAGCAGCTCCAGGGTAAACACTGAAGCTTTCTTT.

V usage is TRBV30 and J usage is TRBJ1-3; D is ambiguous. The CDR3 is 14 residues long. Germline V gene lookup returns CDR1 GTSNPN and CDR2 SVGIG (reference sequence). Trimming removed 4 bases from V and 0 bases from J, with 10 bases in between. Here the CDR3 DNA reads TGTGCCTGGAATCTGGGTAGCTCTGGAAACACCATATATTTT. Translated: CAWNLGSSGNTIYF.

V and J are TRBV18 and TRBJ2-3; TRBD2 might be the D (5 bases). Germline CDR1 reads KGHSH; CDR2 reads LQKENI. This CDR3 spans 17 amino acids. Trimming took off 4 bases at V and 2 bases at J, with 19 bases between the two ends. The CDR3 sequence is CASSRLRAGIITDTQYF. The CDR3 DNA reads TGTGCCAGCTCACGGCTCCGAGCCGGGATAATCACAGATACGCAGTATTTT.

The gene calls are TRBV6-1 and TRBJ1-5, with D unresolved. V lost 11 bases to trimming and J lost 3 bases, with 14 bases between them. Germline CDR1 reads MNHNS; CDR2 reads SASEGT. This CDR3 has 13 residues. Written as DNA, the CDR3 is TGTGCCGTTCATTTGGGGTTCAATCAGCCCCAGCATTTT. Protein sequence: CAVHLGFNQPQHF.

The chain carries TRBV6-5 and TRBJ1-2; the match to TRBD1 covers 7 bases. CDR1 is MNHEY, CDR2 SVGAGI, per germline. This CDR3 spans 14 amino acids. J gave up 5 bases and V 7 bases, and 10 bases lay outside the gene matches. The CDR3 region has the DNA TGTGCCAGCACCGGACGGAGGGGGCTATATGGCTACACCTTC. The encoded protein is CASTGRRGLYGYTF.

V is TRBV19 and J is TRBJ1-1, with D unclear. V was pared by 6 bases and J by 2 bases, with 13 bases between. The germline CDR1 and CDR2 sequences are LNHDA and SQIVND (reference sequence). The CDR3 runs to 14 residues. This chain's CDR3 is CASSIAAANTEAFF. In DNA, the CDR3 is TGTGCCAGTAGCATCGCGGCAGCTAACACTGAAGCTTTCTTT.

The V and J genes are TRBV10-3 and TRBJ2-7; 11 bases map to TRBD2. The CDR3 spans 17 residues. Germline CDR1 ENHRY, CDR2 SYGVKD. V dropped 4 bases and J dropped 0; count of bases not matched to a gene: 8. The CDR3 nucleotides are TGTGCCATCAGTGGGGGGACTAGCGGCCCTAGCTCCTACGAGCAGTACTTC. It codes for CAISGGTSGPSSYEQYF.